Presented here are 13 T cell receptor beta chains from one specimen sequenced in a study of shared clonotypes between healthy human individuals (dated by TCRdb to about 2020). The library was obtained by the immunoSEQ multiplex PCR assay. Imported from immuneACCESS, the table was reduced by TCRdb to in-frame sequences with V and J called. These copies leave out some clones; in studies compared against another copy, an unresolved V gene accounts for under half, and the cause of the remainder is not known. The sample contains 2,500,000 or so clones, less than 95% of them found a single time. The top ten clonotypes cover approximately 0.39% of the sample. Specimen: naive CD4+ T cells from PBMCs. In the paper's terms, the cell subset or site label means: CD45RA+ positively selected. The receptor set was obtained from a man in his late teens or twenties in good health. Some clones in this sample may be carry-over from other donors' samples.

V and J are TRBV5-1 and TRBJ1-2; D possibly corresponds to TRBD1 (5 bases). In germline, CDR1 is SGHRS, CDR2 YFSETQ. With 4 bases removed from V and 7 bases from J, the gap between germline ends came to 20 bases. The CDR3 sequence is 15 residues long. CDR3: CASSTLPGPSSGYTF. CDR3 DNA sequence: TGCGCCAGCAGCACATTACCGGGACCATCTAGTGGCTACACCTTC.

The chain links TRBV10-3 to TRBJ2-5; possibly TRBD2 for D (7 bases). The end of the DNA fits TRBJ2-7 better, so the J call may be wrong. In germline, CDR1 is ENHRY, CDR2 SYGVKD. The CDR3 covers 13 residues. CDR3 DNA: TGTGCCACCAGGGGACTAAGCTCCTACGAGCAGTACTTC. As protein: CATRGLSSYEQYF.

This chain uses TRBV15 with TRBJ1-1; D remains ambiguous. This CDR3 contains 14 residues. CDR1 is LNHNV and CDR2 is YYDKDF in the germline V gene (reference sequence). Trimming stripped 1 base from V and 4 bases from J, with 10 bases between. The chain's CDR3 is CATSRASSGTEAFF. CDR3 in DNA: TGTGCCACCAGCAGAGCTTCCTCGGGCACTGAAGCTTTCTTT.

The chain carries TRBV14 and TRBJ2-5; 10 bases align to TRBD1. Germline lookup yields CDR1 SGHDN and CDR2 FVKESK. This CDR3 is built from 15 residues. The J segment lost 1 base and the V segment lost 1 base, leaving 0 bases of the junction unmatched. The CDR3 loop reads CASSQGTGGQETQYF. The CDR3 bases are TGTGCCAGCAGCCAAGGGACAGGGGGCCAAGAGACCCAGTACTTC.

V is TRBV10-1 and J is TRBJ2-2, with TRBD2 matching over 7 bases. The V gene's germline CDR1 is WNHNN and CDR2 SYGVQD (reference sequence). With V trimmed by 4 bases and J by 5 bases, 4 bases remained unmatched. The CDR3 is 14 amino acids. CDR3 bases: TGCGCCAGCAGTGCATGGGGGGGTACCGGGGAGCTGTTTTTT. Translating it yields CASSAWGGTGELFF.

With respect to this clone: The identical CDR3 is also encoded by other nucleotide sequences in the sample. J is TRBJ2-6 and V is TRBV28; no firm D call. Deletions cut 5 bases from V and 4 bases from J, with 12 bases between. There are 15 residues in the CDR3. CDR1 is MDHEN, CDR2 SYDVKM, per germline. CDR3 in amino acids: CASSPRLSGANVLTF. Here the CDR3 DNA reads TGTGCCAGCAGTCCCCGACTTTCCGGGGCCAACGTCCTGACTTTC.

The V and J genes are TRBV28 and TRBJ2-7; D possibly corresponds to TRBD2 (6 bases). This CDR3 comprises 15 residues. V dropped 3 bases and J dropped 5 bases, with 17 bases sitting between them. The germline V gene has CDR1 MDHEN and CDR2 SYDVKM. DNA of the CDR3: TGTGCCAGCAGTTTTCTTGATGGGGACTCTCACGAGCAGTACTTC. The encoded protein is CASSFLDGDSHEQYF.

This chain joins TRBV2 and TRBJ2-2, with D possibly being TRBD1 (6 bases). V was pared by 0 bases and J by 0 bases, with 14 bases between. The germline CDR1 and CDR2 sequences are SNHLY and FYNNEI. The CDR3 contains 18 residues. CDR3 in DNA: TGTGCCAGCAGTGAAGCGACGGGTACAGGGCCGAACACCGGGGAGCTGTTTTTT. Translated, it gives CASSEATGTGPNTGELFF.

The J gene is TRBJ2-4, the V gene TRBV2, with 11 bases fitting TRBD2. V shed 2 bases and J 7 bases; nucleotides not matched to a gene: 10. This CDR3 spans 17 amino acids. Per the germline V gene, CDR1 is SNHLY and CDR2 is FYNNEI. The CDR3 bases are TGTGCCAGCAGTGAACTACTAGCGGGAGTTATTGTGAACATTCAGTACTTC. Translated, it gives CASSELLAGVIVNIQYF. The complete variable domain, with remaining parts taken from reference TRBV2 and TRBJ2-4, reads EPEVTQTPSHQVTQMGQEVILRCVPISNHLYFYWYRQILGQKVEFLVSFYNNEISEKSEIFDDQFSVERPDGSNFTLKIRSTKLEDSAMYFCASSELLAGVIVNIQYFGAGTRLSVL.

The chain carries TRBV7-2 and TRBJ1-1; a possible D gene is TRBD1 (5 bases). Trimming shortened V by 1 base and J by 0 bases, and 9 bases separated the two germline ends. Germline CDR1 and CDR2: SGHTA and FQGNSA. This CDR3 has 15 amino acids. CDR3 nucleotides: TGTGCCAGCAGCTTAGGGGGGGGTATGAACACTGAAGCTTTCTTT. Its protein is CASSLGGGMNTEAFF.

The chain uses TRBV25-1 and TRBJ1-1, with TRBD1 identical over 12 bases. This CDR3 contains 16 residues. V lost 3 bases to trimming and J lost 0 bases; unmatched junction nucleotides: 2. Germline V gives CDR1 MGHDK, CDR2 SYGVNS. In nucleotides, the CDR3 is TGTGCCAGCAGTGACGGGACAGGGGGCGTGAACACTGAAGCTTTCTTT. Residues: CASSDGTGGVNTEAFF.

The chain links TRBV7-6 to TRBJ2-7; 8 bases fit TRBD2. The trim removed 4 bases at V and 3 bases at J, leaving 8 bases unmatched. This CDR3 has 15 residues. CDR1 and CDR2 (germline): SGHVS, FNYEAQ. In DNA, the CDR3 is TGTGCCAGCAGCTACTTGGCGGGAGGATACTACGAGCAGTACTTC. Translation: CASSYLAGGYYEQYF.

The chain is built from TRBV13 and TRBJ1-4; 7 nucleotides line up with TRBD1. V dropped 5 bases and J dropped 8; count of bases not matched to a gene: 11. Germline V gene sequence: CDR1 PRHDT, CDR2 FYEKMQ (reference sequence). The CDR3 has 15 amino acids. CDR3 DNA: TGTGCCAGCAGCACACGACAGGGAAGGAACGAAAAACTGTTTTTT. Protein sequence: CASSTRQGRNEKLFF. The whole variable domain, remainder taken from reference TRBV13 and TRBJ1-4, is AAGVIQSPRHLIKEKRETATLKCYPIPRHDTVYWYQQGPGQDPQFLISFYEKMQSDKGSIPDRFSAQQFSDYHSELNMSSLELGDSALYFCASSTRQGRNEKLFFGSGTQLSVL.